This T cell receptor (beta chain) was sequenced during a study of beta chain features in type 1 diabetes. Every bit of the isolated RNA underwent reverse transcription, so sequencing read expressed TCRB transcripts. The protocol was immunoSEQ multiplex PCR, while the TCRdb copy is restricted to in-frame clones and leaves out a portion. Of about 930,000 clones listed, 15% to 20% are singletons. Cells sorted by CD45RO/CCR7/CD25/CD127/CD95/CD27 comprised CD4+ naive, central memory, regulatory and stem cell-like memory cells. Whole-study findings and limits: TCRB repertoires of naive, central memory and Treg cells appeared more similar among patients than among healthy donors. The study found moderately but significantly shorter TCRB CDR3s in all four CD4+ subsets of Type 1 diabetes patients. VDJ junctions sequenced from type 1 diabetes patients showed fewer insertions and more deletions.

This CDR3 comprises 13 residues. The ends were cut back, 6 bases at V and 4 bases at J, with 12 bases in the middle. Germline values: CDR1 PRHDT, CDR2 FYEKMQ (reference sequence). As for this clone: Its antigen is currently unknown.

The chain has TRBV13 and TRBJ2-5; D might be TRBD1 (5 bases). The origin of this receptor is a woman between 18 and 30 years old in good health. Sequenced: naive CD4+ T cells from blood. The CDR3: CASSEGATETQYF. CDR3 DNA sequence: TGTGCCAGCAGTGAAGGGGCCACAGAGACCCAGTACTTC. Based on the CDR3 plus reference TRBV13 and TRBJ2-5, the full variable domain is AAGVIQSPRHLIKEKRETATLKCYPIPRHDTVYWYQQGPGQDPQFLISFYEKMQSDKGSIPDRFSAQQFSDYHSELNMSSLELGDSALYFCASSEGATETQYFGPGTRLLVL.